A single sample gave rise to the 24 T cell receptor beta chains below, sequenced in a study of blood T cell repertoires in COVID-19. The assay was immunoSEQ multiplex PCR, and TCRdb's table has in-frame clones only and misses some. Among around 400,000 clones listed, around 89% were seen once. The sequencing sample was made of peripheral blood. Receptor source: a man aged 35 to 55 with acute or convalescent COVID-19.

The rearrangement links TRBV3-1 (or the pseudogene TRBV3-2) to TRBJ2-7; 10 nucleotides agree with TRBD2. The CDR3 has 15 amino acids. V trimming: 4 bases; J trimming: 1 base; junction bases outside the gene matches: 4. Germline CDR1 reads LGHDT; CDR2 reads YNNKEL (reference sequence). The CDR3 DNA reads TGTGCCAGCAGCCGGGGGACTAGCGAGTCCTACGAGCAGTACTTC. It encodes CASSRGTSESYEQYF.

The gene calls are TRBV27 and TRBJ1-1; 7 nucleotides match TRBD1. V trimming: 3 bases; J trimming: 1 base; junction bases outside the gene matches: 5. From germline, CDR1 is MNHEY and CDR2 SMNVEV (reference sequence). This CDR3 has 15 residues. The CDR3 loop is CASSFRGQPNTEAFF. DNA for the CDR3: TGTGCCAGCAGTTTTAGGGGACAGCCGAACACTGAAGCTTTCTTT.

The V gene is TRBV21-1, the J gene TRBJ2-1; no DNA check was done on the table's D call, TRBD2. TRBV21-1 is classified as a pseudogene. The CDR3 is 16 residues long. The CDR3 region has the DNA TGTGCCAGCAGCAAAGTCGGACTAGCGGGGCCCAATGAGCAGTTCTTC. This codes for CASSKVGLAGPNEQFF.

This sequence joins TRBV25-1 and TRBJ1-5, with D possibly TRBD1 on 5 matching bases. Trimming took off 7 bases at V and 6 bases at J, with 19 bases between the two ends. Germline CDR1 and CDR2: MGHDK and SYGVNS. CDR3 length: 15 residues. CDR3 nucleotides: TGTGCCAGCAACCAGGACAAAGCGTGGGTTCAGCCCCAGCATTTT. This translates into CASNQDKAWVQPQHF.

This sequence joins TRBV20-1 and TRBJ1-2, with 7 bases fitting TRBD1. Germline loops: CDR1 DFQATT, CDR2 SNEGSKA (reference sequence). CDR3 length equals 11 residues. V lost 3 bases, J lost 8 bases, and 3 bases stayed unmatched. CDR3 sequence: CSARQGGGYTF. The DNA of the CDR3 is TGCAGTGCTAGGCAGGGGGGAGGCTACACCTTC.

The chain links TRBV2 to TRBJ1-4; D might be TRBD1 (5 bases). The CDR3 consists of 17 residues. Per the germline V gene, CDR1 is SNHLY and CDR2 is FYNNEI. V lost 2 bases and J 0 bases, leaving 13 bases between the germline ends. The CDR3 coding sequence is TGTGCCAGCAGTGAAAGGACAAAACGGTCAACTAATGAAAAACTGTTTTTT. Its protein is CASSERTKRSTNEKLFF.

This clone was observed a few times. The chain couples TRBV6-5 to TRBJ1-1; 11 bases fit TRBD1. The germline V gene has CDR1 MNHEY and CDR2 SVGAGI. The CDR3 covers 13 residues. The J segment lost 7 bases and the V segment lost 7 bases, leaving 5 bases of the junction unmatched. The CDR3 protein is CASTDRGRGEAFF. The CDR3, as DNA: TGTGCCAGCACGGACAGGGGGCGGGGTGAAGCTTTCTTT.

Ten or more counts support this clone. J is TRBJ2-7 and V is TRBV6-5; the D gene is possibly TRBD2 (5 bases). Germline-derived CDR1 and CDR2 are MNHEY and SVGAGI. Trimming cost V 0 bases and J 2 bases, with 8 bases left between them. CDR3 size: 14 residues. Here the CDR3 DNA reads TGTGCCAGCAGTTACTCGGAGGCCACCTACGAGCAGTACTTC. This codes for CASSYSEATYEQYF.

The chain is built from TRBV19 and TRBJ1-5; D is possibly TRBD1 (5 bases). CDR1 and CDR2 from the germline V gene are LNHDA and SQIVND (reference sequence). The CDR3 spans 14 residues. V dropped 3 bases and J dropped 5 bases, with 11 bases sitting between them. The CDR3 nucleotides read TGTGCCAGTAGTATTGGGGGGATGGATCAGCCCCAGCATTTT. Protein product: CASSIGGMDQPQHF.

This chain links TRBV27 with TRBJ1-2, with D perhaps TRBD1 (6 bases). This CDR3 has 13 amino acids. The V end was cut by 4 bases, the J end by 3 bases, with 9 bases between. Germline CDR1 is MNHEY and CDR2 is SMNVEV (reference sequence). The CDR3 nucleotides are TGTGCCAGCAGTTCACAGGGTTACTATGGCTACACCTTC. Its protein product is CASSSQGYYGYTF.

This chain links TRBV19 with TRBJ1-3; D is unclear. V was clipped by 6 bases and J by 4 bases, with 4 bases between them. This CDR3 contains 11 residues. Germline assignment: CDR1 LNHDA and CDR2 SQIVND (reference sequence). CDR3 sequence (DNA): TGTGCCAGTAGACTCGGAAACACCATATATTTT. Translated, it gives CASRLGNTIYF.

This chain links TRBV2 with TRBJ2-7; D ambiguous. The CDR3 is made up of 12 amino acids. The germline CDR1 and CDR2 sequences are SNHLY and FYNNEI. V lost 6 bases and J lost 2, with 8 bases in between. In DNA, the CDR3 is TGTGCCAGCAGCGGTTCAACCTACGAGCAGTACTTC. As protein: CASSGSTYEQYF.

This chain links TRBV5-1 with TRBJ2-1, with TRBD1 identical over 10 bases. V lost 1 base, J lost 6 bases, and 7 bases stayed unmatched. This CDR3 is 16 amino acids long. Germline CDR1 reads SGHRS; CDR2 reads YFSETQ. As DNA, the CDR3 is TGCGCCAGCAGCTTGTCAAGGACAGGGGGGATCAATGAGCAGTTCTTC. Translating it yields CASSLSRTGGINEQFF.

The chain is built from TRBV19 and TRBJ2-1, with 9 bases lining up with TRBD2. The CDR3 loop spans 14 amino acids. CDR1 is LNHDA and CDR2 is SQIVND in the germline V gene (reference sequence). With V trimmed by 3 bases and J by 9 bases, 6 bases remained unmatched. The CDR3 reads CASSMAGGPGEQFF. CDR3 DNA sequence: TGTGCCAGTAGTATGGCGGGGGGGCCGGGTGAGCAGTTCTTC.

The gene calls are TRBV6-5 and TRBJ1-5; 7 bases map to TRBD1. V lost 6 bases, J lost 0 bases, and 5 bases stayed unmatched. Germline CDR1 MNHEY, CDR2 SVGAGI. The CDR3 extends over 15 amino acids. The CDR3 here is CASRMGQYSNQPQHF. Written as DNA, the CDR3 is TGTGCCAGCAGGATGGGACAGTATAGCAATCAGCCCCAGCATTTT.

The CDR3 coding sequence is TGTGCCAGCCGAATGAGCGGCAGGGGAAATGAGCAGTTCTTC. This gives the protein CASRMSGRGNEQFF. The V gene is TRBV19, the J gene TRBJ2-1; maybe TRBD1 (6 bases). CDR1 is LNHDA and CDR2 is SQIVND in the germline V gene (reference sequence). V was cut by 9 bases and J by 7 bases, with 19 bases left in between. The CDR3 is made up of 14 amino acids.

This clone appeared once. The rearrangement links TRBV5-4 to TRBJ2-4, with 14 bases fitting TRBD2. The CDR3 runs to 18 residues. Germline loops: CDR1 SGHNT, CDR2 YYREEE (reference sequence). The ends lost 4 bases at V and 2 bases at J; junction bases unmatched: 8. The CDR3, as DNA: TGTGCCAGCAGCCCCGGGACTAGCGGGAGTGTTTCCAAAAACATTCAGTACTTC. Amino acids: CASSPGTSGSVSKNIQYF.

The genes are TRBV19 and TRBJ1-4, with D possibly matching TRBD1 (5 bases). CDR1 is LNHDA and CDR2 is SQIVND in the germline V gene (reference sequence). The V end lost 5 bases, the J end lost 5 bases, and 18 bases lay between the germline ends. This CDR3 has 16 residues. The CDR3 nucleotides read TGTGCCAGTAGTCCGGAAACGACAGCGATAAATGAAAAACTGTTTTTT. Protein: CASSPETTAINEKLFF.

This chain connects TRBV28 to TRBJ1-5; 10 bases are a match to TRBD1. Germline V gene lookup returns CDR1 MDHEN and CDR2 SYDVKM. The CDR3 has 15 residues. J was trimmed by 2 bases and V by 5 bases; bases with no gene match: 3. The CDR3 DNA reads TGTGCCAGCAGTACGGACAGGGGGGGCAATCAGCCCCAGCATTTT. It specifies CASSTDRGGNQPQHF.

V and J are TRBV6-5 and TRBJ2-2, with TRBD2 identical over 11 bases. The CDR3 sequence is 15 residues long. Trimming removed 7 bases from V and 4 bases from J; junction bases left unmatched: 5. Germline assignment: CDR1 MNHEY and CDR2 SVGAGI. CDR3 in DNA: TGTGCCAGCAACTGTCTAGCGGGAGGCACCGGGGAGCTGTTTTTT. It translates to CASNCLAGGTGELFF.

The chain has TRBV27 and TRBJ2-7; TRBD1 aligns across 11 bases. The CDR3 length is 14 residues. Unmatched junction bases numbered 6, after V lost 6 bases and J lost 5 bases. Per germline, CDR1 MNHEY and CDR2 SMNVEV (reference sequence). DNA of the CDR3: TGTGCCAGCAGCCCCGGACAGGGGGCGAACGAGCAGTACTTC. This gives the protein CASSPGQGANEQYF.

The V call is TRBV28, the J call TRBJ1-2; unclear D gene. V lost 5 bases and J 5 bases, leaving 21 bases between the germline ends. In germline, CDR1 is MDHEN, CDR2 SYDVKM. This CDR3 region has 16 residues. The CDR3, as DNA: TGTGCCAGCAGTCTCACGACCGAGGCCCATCCGTATGGCTACACCTTC. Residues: CASSLTTEAHPYGYTF.

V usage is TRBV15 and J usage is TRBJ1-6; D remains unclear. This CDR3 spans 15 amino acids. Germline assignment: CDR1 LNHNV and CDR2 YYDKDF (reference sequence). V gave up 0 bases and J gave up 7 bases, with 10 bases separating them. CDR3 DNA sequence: TGTGCCACCAGCAGAGAGTGGAGGGCCAATTCACCCCTCCACTTT. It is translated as CATSREWRANSPLHF. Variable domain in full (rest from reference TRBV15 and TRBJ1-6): DAMVIQNPRYQVTQFGKPVTLSCSQTLNHNVMYWYQQKSSQAPKLLFHYYDKDFNNEADTPDNFQSRRPNTSFCFLDIRSPGLGDTAMYLCATSREWRANSPLHFGNGTRLTVT.

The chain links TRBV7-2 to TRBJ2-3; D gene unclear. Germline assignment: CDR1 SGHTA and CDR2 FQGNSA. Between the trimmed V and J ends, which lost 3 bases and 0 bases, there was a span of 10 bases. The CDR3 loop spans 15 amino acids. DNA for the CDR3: TGTGCCAGCAGCTTTGATGGAGCTAGCACAGATACGCAGTATTTT. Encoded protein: CASSFDGASTDTQYF.